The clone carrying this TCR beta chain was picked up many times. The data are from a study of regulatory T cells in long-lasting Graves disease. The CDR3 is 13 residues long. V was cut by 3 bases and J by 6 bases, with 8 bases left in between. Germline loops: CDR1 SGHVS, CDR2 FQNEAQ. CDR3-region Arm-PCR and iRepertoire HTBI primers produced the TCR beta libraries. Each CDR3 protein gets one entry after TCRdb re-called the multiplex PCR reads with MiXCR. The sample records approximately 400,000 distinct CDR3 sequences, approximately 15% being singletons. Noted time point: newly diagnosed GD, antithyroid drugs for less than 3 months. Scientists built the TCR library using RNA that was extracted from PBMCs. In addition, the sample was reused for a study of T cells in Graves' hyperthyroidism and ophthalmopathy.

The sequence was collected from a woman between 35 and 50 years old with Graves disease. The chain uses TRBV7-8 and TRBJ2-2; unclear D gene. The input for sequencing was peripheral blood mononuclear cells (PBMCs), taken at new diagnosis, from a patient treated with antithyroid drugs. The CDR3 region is CASSFAPSGELFF. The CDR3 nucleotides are TGTGCCAGCAGCTTCGCTCCCTCCGGGGAGCTGTTTTTT.